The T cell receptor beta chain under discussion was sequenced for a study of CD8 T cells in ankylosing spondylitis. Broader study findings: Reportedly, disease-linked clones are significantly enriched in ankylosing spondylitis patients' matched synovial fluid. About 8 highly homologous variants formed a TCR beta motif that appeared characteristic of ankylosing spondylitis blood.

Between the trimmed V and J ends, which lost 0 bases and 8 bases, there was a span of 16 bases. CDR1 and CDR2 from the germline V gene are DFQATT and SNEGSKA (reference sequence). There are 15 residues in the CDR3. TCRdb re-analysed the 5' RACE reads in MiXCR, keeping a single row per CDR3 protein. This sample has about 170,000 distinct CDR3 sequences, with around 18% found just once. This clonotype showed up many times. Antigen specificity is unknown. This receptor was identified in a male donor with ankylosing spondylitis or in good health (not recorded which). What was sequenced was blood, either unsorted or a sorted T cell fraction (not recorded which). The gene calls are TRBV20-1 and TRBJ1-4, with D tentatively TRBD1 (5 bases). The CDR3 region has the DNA TGCAGTGCTAGAGACGCCGGGGCTCTCGGGGAAAAACTGTTTTTT. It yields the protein CSARDAGALGEKLFF.